These 27 T cell receptor beta chains originate from one sample sequenced in a study of naive and memory T cell subsets. Whole-study results and caveats: Especially in CD8 cells, naive repertoires contained a few larger clonotypes, possibly CD45RA-re-expressing memory cells.

No cognate antigen is known for these TCRs. Two oligonucleotides, mixed equimolar, formed the beta constant-region primer covering TRBC1 and TRBC2. Nested alpha and beta constant-region primers with the SP2 primer drove four PCR rounds on ligated cDNA. Each CDR3 protein is one row after TCRdb ran MiXCR on the UMI-ligation and nested PCR reads. This sample has under 150,000 distinct CDR3 sequences, with approximately 21% found just once. Sequenced input: naive CD8+ T cells from blood. The receptor set was obtained from a human donor in good health.

The genes are TRBV5-1 and TRBJ2-2; D remains ambiguous. Germline CDR1 and CDR2: SGHRS and YFSETQ. V was cut by 0 bases and J by 7 bases, with 4 bases left in between. The CDR3 is 12 amino acids. CDR3: CASSLVYGELFF. CDR3 DNA: TGCGCCAGCAGCTTGGTCTACGGGGAGCTGTTTTTT.

This clonotype was seen more than once but under ten times. J is TRBJ1-2 and V is TRBV7-9; maybe TRBD1 (5 bases). The CDR3 runs to 12 residues. With 3 bases removed from V and 7 bases from J, the gap between germline ends came to 9 bases. CDR1 and CDR2 from the germline V gene are SEHNR and FQNEAQ (reference sequence). CDR3 nucleotides: TGTGCCAGCAGCTTGAGGGGAGGTGGCTACACCTTC. It encodes CASSLRGGGYTF. The whole variable domain, remainder taken from reference TRBV7-9 and TRBJ1-2, is DTGVSQNPRHKITKRGQNVTFRCDPISEHNRLYWYRQTLGQGPEFLTYFQNEAQLEKSRLLSDRFSAERPKGSFSTLEIQRTEQGDSAMYLCASSLRGGGYTFGSGTRLTVV.

This clonotype showed up just a few times. The V call is TRBV10-1, the J call TRBJ2-1, with 9 bases that match TRBD1. Per germline, CDR1 WNHNN and CDR2 SYGVQD (reference sequence). The J segment lost 5 bases and the V segment lost 4 bases, leaving 6 bases of the junction unmatched. The length of the CDR3 is 15 residues. The CDR3 region has the DNA TGCGCCAGCAGTGGACCGGGACAGGGTAACAATGAGCAGTTCTTC. Residues: CASSGPGQGNNEQFF.

This sequence joins TRBV28 and TRBJ2-1; maybe TRBD2 (5 bases). Germline assignment: CDR1 MDHEN and CDR2 SYDVKM. Trimming cost V 5 bases and J 5 bases, with 16 bases left between them. The CDR3 has 15 residues. The chain's CDR3 is CASSRGFYVDNEQFF. Here the CDR3 DNA reads TGTGCCAGCAGTCGAGGGTTCTACGTGGACAATGAGCAGTTCTTC.

The genes are TRBV11-2 and TRBJ2-1; weak D call: TRBD1 (6 bases). This CDR3 comprises 16 residues. The V and J ends lost 6 bases and 1 base respectively, with 16 bases between them. The V gene's germline CDR1 is SGHAT and CDR2 FQNNGV. In DNA form, the CDR3 reads TGTGCCAGCAGGTCAACAGGGCCGAGGTCCTACAATGAGCAGTTCTTC. Translating gives CASRSTGPRSYNEQFF.

The CDR3 sequence is CAGGPNQPQHF. DNA of the CDR3: TGTGCCGGGGGCCCAAATCAGCCCCAGCATTTT. V usage is TRBV6-1 and J usage is TRBJ1-5, with a possible D match to TRBD1 (6 bases). CDR3 length equals 11 residues. V lost 11 bases to trimming and J lost 4 bases, with 9 bases between them. Germline CDR1 is MNHNS and CDR2 is SASEGT.

The gene calls are TRBV12-3 or TRBV12-4 and TRBJ2-3; no firm D call. This CDR3 has 14 amino acids. V lost 2 bases, J lost 0 bases, and 6 bases lay in between. The CDR3 reads CASSLKISTDTQYF. The CDR3 nucleotides are TGTGCCAGCAGTTTAAAGATTAGCACAGATACGCAGTATTTT.

The chain carries TRBV15 and TRBJ2-1; either TRBD1 or TRBD2 may supply D (5 bases each). The V end lost 0 bases, the J end lost 1 base, and 13 bases lay between the germline ends. Germline CDR1 is LNHNV and CDR2 is YYDKDF (reference sequence). This CDR3 comprises 17 residues. DNA for the CDR3: TGTGCCACCAGCAGAGATGATGGGGGTAGTTCCTACAATGAGCAGTTCTTC. Its translation is CATSRDDGGSSYNEQFF.

V usage is TRBV7-6 and J usage is TRBJ1-3; TRBD1 aligns across 8 bases. V shed 1 base, J shed 4 bases, and the junction held 3 bases outside the gene matches. CDR3 length: 15 amino acids. Germline V lookup: CDR1 SGHVS, CDR2 FNYEAQ. CDR3 sequence: CASSLETGAGNTIYF. DNA of the CDR3: TGTGCCAGCAGCTTAGAGACAGGGGCAGGAAACACCATATATTTT.

The table lists this clonotype with a few counts. The chain carries TRBV27 and TRBJ2-1, with D unresolved. V shed 1 base and J shed 0 bases, with 4 bases lying between them. The CDR3 runs to 14 residues. In germline, CDR1 is MNHEY, CDR2 SMNVEV (reference sequence). CDR3 bases: TGTGCCAGCAGTTTATTTGACTCCTACAATGAGCAGTTCTTC. Its protein product is CASSLFDSYNEQFF.

The CDR3 DNA is TGTGCCACCGGAACACAGGGACTCGGAAACACCATATATTTT. It is translated as CATGTQGLGNTIYF. The chain uses TRBV15 and TRBJ1-3; tentative D call: TRBD1 (6 bases). The germline gives CDR1 LNHNV, CDR2 YYDKDF (reference sequence). This CDR3 is built from 14 residues. V was cut by 8 bases and J by 4 bases, with 15 bases left in between.

This clonotype has more than one count but fewer than ten. The chain combines TRBV20-1 with TRBJ2-1; D is unclear. The CDR3 length is 16 residues. From germline, CDR1 is DFQATT and CDR2 SNEGSKA (reference sequence). The V and J ends lost 0 bases and 0 bases respectively, with 12 bases between them. The CDR3 DNA follows: TGCAGTGCTAGAGATCCAGGCGGCGGCTCCTACAATGAGCAGTTCTTC. Translated, it gives CSARDPGGGSYNEQFF.

The chain recombines TRBV10-3 with TRBJ2-7, with D possibly being TRBD2 (5 bases). With 3 bases removed from V and 5 bases from J, the gap between germline ends came to 14 bases. Germline V gene sequence: CDR1 ENHRY, CDR2 SYGVKD. CDR3 length: 14 residues. The CDR3 region is CAISEVGERHEQYF. CDR3 in DNA: TGTGCCATCAGTGAAGTGGGAGAAAGGCACGAGCAGTACTTC.

This clonotype was seen a handful of times. J is TRBJ2-7 and V is TRBV5-6; D is unclear. Germline CDR1 reads SGHDT; CDR2 reads YYEEEE. V was pared by 0 bases and J by 4 bases, with 8 bases between. The CDR3 loop spans 13 amino acids. The CDR3 sequence: CASSLDSPYEQYF. The CDR3 DNA reads TGTGCCAGCAGCTTGGACAGCCCTTACGAGCAGTACTTC.

The V and J genes are TRBV19 and TRBJ2-7; TRBD1 is a possible D gene (6 bases). Germline CDR1 is LNHDA and CDR2 is SQIVND (reference sequence). This CDR3 has 15 amino acids. Trimming left V 5 bases short and J 4 bases short, with 18 bases between. The DNA for the CDR3 is TGTGCCAGTAGTCCCGGACAGACAGTATATTACGAGCAGTACTTC. Amino acid sequence: CASSPGQTVYYEQYF.

The chain combines TRBV9 with TRBJ2-7, with 9 bases that match TRBD2. V shed 0 bases, J shed 2 bases, and the junction held 3 bases outside the gene matches. This CDR3 contains 15 residues. Germline CDR1 SGDLS, CDR2 YYNGEE. For the CDR3, the DNA is TGTGCCAGCAGCGTAGGGTCTAGCGGGGCCTACGAGCAGTACTTC. It encodes CASSVGSSGAYEQYF.

The gene calls are TRBV27 and TRBJ2-3; tentative D call: TRBD2 (5 bases). CDR1 MNHEY and CDR2 SMNVEV come from the germline V gene (reference sequence). CDR3 length: 13 amino acids. Trimming removed 2 bases at V and 6 bases at J, with 9 bases between. CDR3 sequence reads: CASSLVWEDTQYF. CDR3 sequence (DNA): TGTGCCAGCAGTTTAGTTTGGGAGGATACGCAGTATTTT.

This sequence joins TRBV7-9 and TRBJ2-7; D may correspond to TRBD1 or TRBD2 (6 bases each). The germline V gene has CDR1 SEHNR and CDR2 FQNEAQ (reference sequence). There are 14 residues in the CDR3. The V end lost 5 bases, the J end lost 7 bases, and 18 bases lay between the germline ends. The CDR3 sequence is CASSISGAYWEQYF. The CDR3 DNA reads as TGTGCCAGCAGCATTTCGGGGGCCTACTGGGAGCAGTACTTC.

CDR3 in amino acids: CASTLNRALNTEAFF. CDR3 DNA: TGTGCCAGCACCCTGAACAGGGCCTTGAACACTGAAGCTTTCTTT. The chain employs TRBV6-2 or TRBV6-3 and TRBJ1-1, with a tentative D call TRBD1 (6 bases). The V end lost 7 bases, the J end lost 0 bases, and 15 bases lay between the germline ends. This CDR3 spans 15 amino acids. CDR1 and CDR2 from the germline V gene are MNHEY and SVGEGT.

This chain connects TRBV5-6 to TRBJ1-4; 7 bases align to TRBD1. This CDR3 comprises 14 residues. Germline CDR1 SGHDT, CDR2 YYEEEE. The trim removed 0 bases at V and 7 bases at J, leaving 3 bases unmatched. CDR3 protein: CASSLEGGPEKLFF. The CDR3 DNA is TGTGCCAGCAGCTTGGAAGGGGGCCCTGAAAAACTGTTTTTT.

This clonotype was counted a few times. The CDR3 spells CASSLLPDRGYGYTF. In DNA, the CDR3 is TGTGCCAGCAGCTTACTTCCGGACAGGGGATATGGCTACACCTTC. The V gene is TRBV27, the J gene TRBJ1-2, with 9 bases that match TRBD1. CDR1 is MNHEY and CDR2 is SMNVEV in the germline V gene (reference sequence). The CDR3 totals 15 residues. V was clipped by 6 bases and J by 5 bases; unmatched bases: 10.

This clonotype has a handful of counts. The CDR3 here is CASSRRDTTDTQYF. The DNA for the CDR3 is TGTGCCAGCAGCCGACGGGACACCACAGATACGCAGTATTTT. The V call is TRBV27, the J call TRBJ2-3; D is possibly TRBD1 (6 bases). The CDR3 is 14 residues long. V was cut by 6 bases and J by 2 bases, with 12 bases left in between. Per germline, CDR1 MNHEY and CDR2 SMNVEV (reference sequence).

This clonotype showed up just a few times. The chain links TRBV28 to TRBJ2-2; the match to TRBD2 covers 10 bases. Per germline, CDR1 MDHEN and CDR2 SYDVKM. V lost 6 bases, J lost 7 bases, and 8 bases stayed unmatched. The CDR3 totals 15 residues. The CDR3 coding sequence is TGTGCCAGCAGACAAGCGGGAGGGCGTAACGGGGAGCTGTTTTTT. As protein: CASRQAGGRNGELFF.

This clonotype appeared a few times. This rearrangement joins TRBV6-5 to TRBJ1-1; D is perhaps TRBD1 (6 bases). CDR1 and CDR2 from the germline V gene are MNHEY and SVGAGI. V was cut by 8 bases and J by 1 base, with 11 bases left in between. The CDR3 runs to 13 residues. The chain's CDR3 is CASSGTQNTEAFF. CDR3 coding DNA: TGTGCCAGCTCCGGGACACAGAACACTGAAGCTTTCTTT.

This chain links TRBV9 with TRBJ2-1; 13 bases are a match to TRBD2. V lost 3 bases to trimming and J lost 4 bases; unmatched junction nucleotides: 7. Germline lookup yields CDR1 SGDLS and CDR2 YYNGEE. The CDR3 extends over 17 amino acids. DNA for the CDR3: TGTGCCAGCAGCGCCCTGACTAGCGGGAGGAATTACAATGAGCAGTTCTTC. Amino acid sequence: CASSALTSGRNYNEQFF.

This clonotype has a handful of counts. The CDR3 nucleotides read TGCAGCGTTGACCTTGACGGAAGATCTGGGGCCAACGTCCTGACTTTC. Its protein product is CSVDLDGRSGANVLTF. V usage is TRBV29-1 and J usage is TRBJ2-6; no definite D call. The CDR3 runs 16 residues. Trimming shortened V by 3 bases and J by 1 base, and 13 bases separated the two germline ends. Germline CDR1 and CDR2: SQVTM and ANQGSEA.

The gene calls are TRBV12-3 or TRBV12-4 and TRBJ1-3; D is unclear. The CDR3 consists of 16 residues. V dropped 5 bases and J dropped 3 bases, with 17 bases sitting between them. Here the CDR3 reads CASSPGVFTGGNTIYF. The CDR3 DNA is TGTGCCAGCAGTCCAGGAGTTTTCACGGGTGGAAACACCATATATTTT.